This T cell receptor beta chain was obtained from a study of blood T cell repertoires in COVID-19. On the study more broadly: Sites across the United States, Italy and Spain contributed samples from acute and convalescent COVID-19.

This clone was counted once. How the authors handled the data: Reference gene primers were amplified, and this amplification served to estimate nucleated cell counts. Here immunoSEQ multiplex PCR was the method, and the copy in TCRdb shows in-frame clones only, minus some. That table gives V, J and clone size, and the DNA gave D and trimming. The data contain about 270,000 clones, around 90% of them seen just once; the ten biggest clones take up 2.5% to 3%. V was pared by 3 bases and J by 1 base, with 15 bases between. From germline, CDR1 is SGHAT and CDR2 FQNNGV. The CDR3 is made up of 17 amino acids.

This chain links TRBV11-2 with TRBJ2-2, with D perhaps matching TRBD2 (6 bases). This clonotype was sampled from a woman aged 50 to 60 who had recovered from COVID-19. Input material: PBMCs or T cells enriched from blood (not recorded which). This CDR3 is CASSFLTGVWNTGELFF. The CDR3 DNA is TGTGCCAGCAGCTTTCTAACGGGAGTGTGGAACACCGGGGAGCTGTTTTTT.